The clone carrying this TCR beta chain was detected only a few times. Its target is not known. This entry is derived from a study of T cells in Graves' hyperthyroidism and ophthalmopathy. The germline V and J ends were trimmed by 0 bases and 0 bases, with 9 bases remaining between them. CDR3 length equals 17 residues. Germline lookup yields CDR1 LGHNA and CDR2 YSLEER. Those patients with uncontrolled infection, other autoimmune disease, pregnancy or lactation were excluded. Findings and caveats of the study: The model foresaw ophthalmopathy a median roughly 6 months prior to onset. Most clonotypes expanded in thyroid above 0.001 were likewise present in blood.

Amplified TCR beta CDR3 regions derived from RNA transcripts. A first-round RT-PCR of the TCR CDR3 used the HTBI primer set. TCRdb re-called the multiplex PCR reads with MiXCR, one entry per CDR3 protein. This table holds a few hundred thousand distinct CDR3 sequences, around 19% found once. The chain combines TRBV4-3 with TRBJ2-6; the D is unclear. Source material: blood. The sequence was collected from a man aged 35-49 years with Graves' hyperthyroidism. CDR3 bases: TGCGCCAGCAGCCAAGATCTTCAGGTCTCTGGGGCCAACGTCCTGACTTTC. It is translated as CASSQDLQVSGANVLTF.